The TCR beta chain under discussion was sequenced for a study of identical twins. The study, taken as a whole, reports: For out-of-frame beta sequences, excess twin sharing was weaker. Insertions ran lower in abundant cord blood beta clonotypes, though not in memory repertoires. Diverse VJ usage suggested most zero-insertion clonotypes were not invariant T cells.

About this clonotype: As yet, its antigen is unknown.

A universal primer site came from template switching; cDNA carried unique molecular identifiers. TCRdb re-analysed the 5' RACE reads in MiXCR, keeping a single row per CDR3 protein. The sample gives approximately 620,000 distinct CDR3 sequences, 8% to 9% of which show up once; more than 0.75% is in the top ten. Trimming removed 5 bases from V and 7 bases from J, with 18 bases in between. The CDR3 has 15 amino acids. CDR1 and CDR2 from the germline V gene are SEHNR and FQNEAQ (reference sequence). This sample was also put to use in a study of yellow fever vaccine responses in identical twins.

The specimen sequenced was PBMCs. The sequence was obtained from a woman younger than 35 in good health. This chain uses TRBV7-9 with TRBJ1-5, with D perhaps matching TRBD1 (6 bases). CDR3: CASSTWPGEEQPQHF. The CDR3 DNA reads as TGTGCCAGCAGCACCTGGCCAGGGGAGGAACAGCCCCAGCATTTT.